This is a list of T cell receptor beta chains from one sample in a study of OX40 agonist ivuxolimab in advanced cancers. Profiled with immunoSEQ multiplex PCR; TCRdb holds only in-frame clones, not every one. The table shows more than 50,000 clones, with approximately 82% occurring only once. The starting material was CD4+ or CD8+ T cells sorted from blood, obtained in a trial of the OX40 agonist ivuxolimab. These receptors all come from an adult with an advanced solid tumor such as melanoma, head and neck, liver or kidney cancer. CDR3s include the opening cysteine and the closing phenylalanine or tryptophan. Fields, in order: J gene, D gene, V gene, clone size, CDR3 DNA, CDR3 protein. D genes are given only for firm matches. Only part of the rows carry a size: once, few, many, or a class if the clone is expanded.

TRBJ2-1 | TRBD2 | TRBV11-1 | once | TGTGCCAGCAGCACAGGACTAGCGGGGGGGCACAATGAGCAGTTCTTC | CASSTGLAGGHNEQFF
TRBJ2-3 | NA | TRBV5-4 | NA | TGTGCCAGCAGCTTGGGGAGGGGTACCGATACGCAGTATTTT | CASSLGRGTDTQYF
TRBJ1-2 | NA | TRBV4-1 | few | TGCGCCAGCAGCCAAGTTAGCCAGGGCGGCTATGGCTACACCTTC | CASSQVSQGGYGYTF
TRBJ2-3 | TRBD2 | TRBV7-8 | NA | TGTGCCAGCAGCATTAAGGGGGCTAGCGGGGGCACAGATACGCAGTATTTT | CASSIKGASGGTDTQYF
TRBJ1-3 | NA | TRBV5-1 | once | TGCGCCAGCAGCTTGGAAGGGTACCCATCCTCTGGAAACACCATATATTTT | CASSLEGYPSSGNTIYF
TRBJ1-2 | TRBD1 | TRBV7-8 | NA | TGTGCCAGCAGCTTAGTACAGGGGGCGCGATACTATGGCTACACCTTC | CASSLVQGARYYGYTF
TRBJ2-7 | TRBD1 | TRBV5-6 | NA | TGTGCCAGCAGCTTACCGACAGGGAGAATTTACGAGCAGTACTTC | CASSLPTGRIYEQYF
TRBJ1-1 | NA | TRBV6-6 | NA | TGTGCCAGCAGTTACGAACCGAACACTGAAGCTTTCTTT | CASSYEPNTEAFF
TRBJ1-2 | NA | TRBV10-3 | NA | TGTGCCATCACCCAAGGACAGTCTGGTGGCTACACCTTC | CAITQGQSGGYTF
TRBJ2-6 | TRBD1 | TRBV5-1 | NA | TGCGCCAGCAGCACGGACAGGGGGCGGTCTGGGGCCAACGTCCTGACTTTC | CASSTDRGRSGANVLTF
TRBJ1-6 | NA | TRBV11-2 | NA | TGTGCCAGCAGCTTAGACCAGGGAACGGTACCGCGCTTT | CASSLDQGTVPRF
TRBJ2-1 | TRBD2 | TRBV5-1 | NA | TGCGCCAGCAGCTTGGTAGCGGGGGGCCCTTACAATGAGCAGTTCTTC | CASSLVAGGPYNEQFF
TRBJ1-6 | TRBD1 | TRBV5-5 | NA | TGTGCCAGCAGTCTTAGGACAGGGAGGGGCTCCTATAATTCACCCCTCCACTTT | CASSLRTGRGSYNSPLHF
TRBJ2-3 | TRBD2 | TRBV9 | once | TGTGCCAGCAGCGGCGGCGGGAGCGGGAGTAGCACAGATACGCAGTATTTT | CASSGGGSGSSTDTQYF
TRBJ1-1 | NA | TRBV27 | NA | TGTGCCAGCAGTTTTCGGGGGGCTAGAGCTGAAGCTTTCTTT | CASSFRGARAEAFF
TRBJ2-7 | TRBD2 | TRBV7-3 | once | TGTGCCAGCAGCCTAGCGGGGGGCTCTTACGAGCAGTACTTC | CASSLAGGSYEQYF
TRBJ1-1 | TRBD1 | TRBV19 | NA | TGTGCCAGTAGCCAGGGGGCTAGAACTGAAGCTTTCTTT | CASSQGARTEAFF
TRBJ1-2 | NA | TRBV4-3 | NA | TGCGCCAGCAGCCAAGATGGGGGAGACGTCGGTGGCTACACCTTC | CASSQDGGDVGGYTF
TRBJ2-5 | NA | TRBV29-1 | NA | TGCAGCGCAACACGCGGGGCAAGGTTGGAGACCCAGTACTTC | CSATRGARLETQYF
TRBJ1-6 | TRBD1 | TRBV6-5 | NA | TGTGCCAGCAGTACAGGGGGCTATAATTCACCCCTCCACTTT | CASSTGGYNSPLHF
TRBJ2-3 | TRBD2 | TRBV28 | NA | TGTGCCAGCAGTTTAGGACTAGCGGGGGTCACAGATACGCAGTATTTT | CASSLGLAGVTDTQYF
TRBJ1-2 | NA | TRBV29-1 | NA | TGCAGCGTTGAAGATCTCTCCAGGGTTAAGTCGGGCTATGGCTACACCTTC | CSVEDLSRVKSGYGYTF
TRBJ1-5 | NA | TRBV19 | NA | TGTGCCAGTAGCCAATCCAGGGACAATCAGCCCCAGCATTTT | CASSQSRDNQPQHF
TRBJ1-5 | NA | TRBV7-9 | NA | TGTGCCAGCAGCTTAGATAACCAGCCCCAGCATTTT | CASSLDNQPQHF
TRBJ1-5 | NA | TRBV7-2 | NA | TGTGCCAGCAGCTTGGTGGCAGGCAATCAGCCCCAGCATTTT | CASSLVAGNQPQHF
TRBJ1-2 | NA | TRBV6-5 | NA | TGTGCCAGCAGTTTAGCTCCACAGGGCTCCGGGGGCTACACCTTC | CASSLAPQGSGGYTF
TRBJ1-5 | NA | TRBV5-8 | NA | TGTGCCAGCAGAGAAGGGGGTATAGCCCAGCATTTT | CASREGGIAQHF
TRBJ2-3 | NA | TRBV4-1 | NA | TGCGCCAGCAGCCATCTGCCGGCACAGGGATCATGGGGACCCGACACAGATACGCAGTATTTT | CASSHLPAQGSWGPDTDTQYF
TRBJ2-1 | NA | TRBV19 | NA | TGTGCCAGTACTACGACAGTTCTCAAGTACAATGAGCAGTTCTTC | CASTTTVLKYNEQFF
TRBJ2-3 | NA | TRBV27 | NA | TGTGCCAGCGGGGTGGGGGGCCGGGGAGATACGCAGTATTTT | CASGVGGRGDTQYF
TRBJ2-3 | TRBD2 | TRBV27 | NA | TGTGCCAGCAGTTTCAGCGGGGGGGCGCCTGATACGCAGTATTTT | CASSFSGGAPDTQYF
TRBJ1-1 | NA | TRBV10-3 | NA | TGTGCCATCACAGATTCGAACACTGAAGCTTTCTTT | CAITDSNTEAFF
TRBJ2-1 | TRBD1 | TRBV7-8 | NA | TGTGCCAGCAGTAACAGGGGCAGTGAGCAGTTCTTC | CASSNRGSEQFF
TRBJ1-5 | NA | TRBV4-2 | few | TGTGCCAGCAGCCAGGACGACTTGCGGGGAAATCAGCCCCAGCATTTT | CASSQDDLRGNQPQHF
TRBJ1-2 | TRBD1 | TRBV6-1 | once | TGTGCCAGCAGTGAACCTTGGACAGGCCCCTATGGCTACACCTTC | CASSEPWTGPYGYTF
TRBJ2-2 | TRBD2 | TRBV9 | NA | TGTGCCAGCAGCGTAGGCGGGGGGGACACCGGGGAGCTGTTTTTT | CASSVGGGDTGELFF
TRBJ1-2 | NA | TRBV14 | NA | TGTGCCAGCAGCCAAGATCCGGTGATCGAACTTGGCTACACCTTC | CASSQDPVIELGYTF
TRBJ1-1 | NA | TRBV7-8 | NA | TGTGCCAGCAGCTTCGGAAGGAACACTGAAGCTTTCTTT | CASSFGRNTEAFF
TRBJ2-3 | NA | TRBV5-1 | few | TGCGCCAGCAGCTTGGCTCCGACCCGGGGTACAGATACGCAGTATTTT | CASSLAPTRGTDTQYF
TRBJ1-2 | TRBD1 | TRBV7-3 | NA | TGTGCCAGCAGCTTCAGTCCGGGACAGGAAGGCTACACCTTC | CASSFSPGQEGYTF
TRBJ2-2 | NA | TRBV27 | NA | TGTGCCAGCAGTTTTTTAAGAAGTCCGAACACCGGGGAGCTGTTTTTT | CASSFLRSPNTGELFF
TRBJ2-1 | NA | TRBV4-2 | NA | TGTGCCAGCAGCCAAGATCCCAATGAGCAGTTCTTC | CASSQDPNEQFF
TRBJ2-2 | NA | TRBV5-1 | NA | TGCGCCAGCACACGTCGGCCGAACACCGGGGAGCTGTTTTTT | CASTRRPNTGELFF
TRBJ1-4 | NA | TRBV19 | NA | TGTGCCAGTAGTACTCAGGGGAGCCGCCAACTGTTTTTT | CASSTQGSRQLFF
TRBJ1-2 | NA | TRBV5-8 | NA | TGTGCCAGCAGCCCTATCTCGTACTATGGCTACACCTTC | CASSPISYYGYTF
TRBJ1-5 | NA | TRBV7-2 | NA | TGTGCCAGCAGCTTAGTTTTCGGCAGGGCGGGCAATCAGCCCCAGCATTTT | CASSLVFGRAGNQPQHF